These 26 T cell receptor beta chains share one sample of origin, sequenced in a study of cytomegalovirus exposure and HLA in healthy donors. The PCR was carried out with 60 Vbeta primers and 13 Jbeta primers. Libraries were prepared by immunoSEQ multiplex PCR; TCRdb keeps only in-frame clonotypes and omits some of them. Of 130,000 or so clones listed, less than 85% were seen once; the top ten hold 1.5% to 2%. What was sequenced was PBMCs. All receptors derive from a man aged 35 to 55 in good health and CMV-seronegative.

The chain uses TRBV15 and TRBJ2-1, with D possibly matching TRBD2 (5 bases). V lost 0 bases, J lost 9 bases, and 9 bases lay in between. Per the germline V gene, CDR1 is LNHNV and CDR2 is YYDKDF (reference sequence). The CDR3 is 13 amino acids. This chain's CDR3 is CATSREELGEQFF. CDR3 nucleotides: TGTGCCACCAGCAGAGAGGAACTAGGTGAGCAGTTCTTC.

The genes are TRBV7-2 and TRBJ2-5; D perhaps matches TRBD2 (6 bases). Per the germline V gene, CDR1 is SGHTA and CDR2 is FQGNSA. The CDR3 has 13 amino acids. V gave up 5 bases and J gave up 2 bases, with 9 bases separating them. The CDR3 nucleotides are TGTGCCAGCAGCGGTAGCGGACAAGAGACCCAGTACTTC. Its translation is CASSGSGQETQYF.

This chain connects TRBV11-2 to TRBJ2-1; the match to TRBD1 covers 9 bases. The V gene's germline CDR1 is SGHAT and CDR2 FQNNGV. The CDR3 has 16 residues. Trimming at V came to 2 bases and at J to 3 bases, leaving 5 bases not matched to a gene. CDR3: CASSLTGTGNYNEQFF. In DNA form, the CDR3 reads TGTGCCAGCAGCTTAACCGGGACAGGGAACTACAATGAGCAGTTCTTC.

V usage is TRBV19 and J usage is TRBJ1-2, with 10 nucleotides matching TRBD1. In germline, CDR1 is LNHDA, CDR2 SQIVND (reference sequence). This CDR3 region has 15 residues. After removal of 6 bases from V and 5 bases from J, the junction contained 9 bases not matched to a gene. This CDR3 reads CASSPQGQGGYGYTF. The DNA for the CDR3 is TGTGCCAGTAGCCCCCAAGGACAGGGGGGTTATGGCTACACCTTC.

The rearrangement joins TRBV14 to TRBJ1-3; 7 bases match TRBD1. This CDR3 is built from 14 residues. The V gene's germline CDR1 is SGHDN and CDR2 FVKESK. V shed 1 base, J shed 3 bases, and the junction held 0 bases outside the gene matches. The CDR3 loop is CASSQGTGGNTIYF. Written as DNA, the CDR3 is TGTGCCAGCAGCCAAGGGACAGGTGGAAACACCATATATTTT.

The genes are TRBV9 and TRBJ1-2; 8 positions agree with TRBD1. The CDR3 extends over 19 amino acids. In germline, CDR1 is SGDLS, CDR2 YYNGEE. With V trimmed by 0 bases and J by 0 bases, 13 bases remained unmatched. CDR3 sequence reads: CASSVASSPTGGPNYGYTF. CDR3 DNA: TGTGCCAGCAGCGTAGCCTCCTCTCCTACAGGGGGACCTAACTATGGCTACACCTTC.

There are a few counts of this clone. V is TRBV5-1 and J is TRBJ2-1; a possible D gene is TRBD1 (6 bases). Trimming shortened V by 3 bases and J by 1 base, and 8 bases separated the two germline ends. Looked up from germline, CDR1 is SGHRS and CDR2 is YFSETQ. The CDR3 spans 14 residues. CDR3 sequence reads: CASSSGESYNEQFF. DNA for the CDR3: TGCGCCAGCAGCTCAGGGGAATCCTACAATGAGCAGTTCTTC.

The V call is TRBV7-9, the J call TRBJ2-7; D possibly corresponds to TRBD1 (5 bases). Trimming stripped 5 bases from V and 2 bases from J, with 10 bases between. Germline V gives CDR1 SEHNR, CDR2 FQNEAQ (reference sequence). The CDR3 covers 13 residues. The DNA for the CDR3 is TGTGCCAGCAGCCCTGACAGTACCTACGAGCAGTACTTC. Translation gives CASSPDSTYEQYF.

The V and J genes are TRBV5-5 and TRBJ1-6; TRBD1 aligns across 8 bases. The CDR3 contains 14 residues. The J segment lost 9 bases and the V segment lost 4 bases, leaving 6 bases of the junction unmatched. Germline values: CDR1 SGHKS, CDR2 YYEKEE (reference sequence). The CDR3 region has the DNA TGTGCCAGCAGCCCCGGACAGGGTGGTTCACCCCTCCACTTT. Translating gives CASSPGQGGSPLHF.

The chain is built from TRBV7-3 and TRBJ2-7, with 7 bases fitting TRBD2. CDR3 length: 17 residues. After removal of 1 base from V and 3 bases from J, the junction contained 12 bases not matched to a gene. CDR1 and CDR2 from the germline V gene are SGHTA and FQGTGA. CDR3 bases: TGTGCCAGCAGCTTAAGGTTCGGGGCAGGGACTAACTACGAGCAGTACTTC. It specifies CASSLRFGAGTNYEQYF. Full variable domain (missing parts from reference TRBV7-3 and TRBJ2-7): GAGVSQTPSNKVTEKGKYVELRCDPISGHTALYWYRQSLGQGPEFLIYFQGTGAADDSGLPNDRFFAVRPEGSVSTLKIQRTERGDSAVYLCASSLRFGAGTNYEQYFGPGTRLTVT.

The sample holds one count of this clone. The CDR3 region has the DNA TGTGCCAGCGGGGGGACAGGGGGCACCGGGGAGCTGTTTTTT. Translating gives CASGGTGGTGELFF. V gene TRBV6-5 combines with J gene TRBJ2-2; 11 bases map to TRBD1. V was pared by 8 bases and J by 4 bases, with 3 bases of the junction left unmatched. This CDR3 has 14 residues. Germline V gives CDR1 MNHEY, CDR2 SVGAGI.

CDR3 sequence (DNA): TGTGCCAGCAGCTTGGGGACAGGGGGGCCCTACGAGCAGTACTTC. This codes for CASSLGTGGPYEQYF. The genes are TRBV5-4 and TRBJ2-7; 10 nucleotides align to TRBD1. Trimming at V came to 0 bases and at J to 2 bases, leaving 2 bases not matched to a gene. The V gene's germline CDR1 is SGHNT and CDR2 YYREEE (reference sequence). This CDR3 has 15 residues.

The rearrangement links TRBV5-1 to TRBJ1-3; D is undetermined. V was trimmed by 0 bases and J by 0 bases, leaving 10 bases between them. This CDR3 has 16 amino acids. CDR1 is SGHRS and CDR2 is YFSETQ in the germline V gene. In nucleotides, the CDR3 is TGCGCCAGCAGCTTGGGAGGTATAAGCTCTGGAAACACCATATATTTT. This sequence encodes CASSLGGISSGNTIYF.

The V gene is TRBV7-9, the J gene TRBJ2-2, with D possibly TRBD1 on 5 matching bases. CDR1 SEHNR and CDR2 FQNEAQ come from the germline V gene (reference sequence). This CDR3 contains 18 residues. Trimming took off 5 bases at V and 1 base at J, with 20 bases between the two ends. The CDR3 spells CASSLPLMQGENTGELFF. Here the CDR3 DNA reads TGTGCCAGCAGCCTCCCCCTGATGCAGGGCGAGAACACCGGGGAGCTGTTTTTT.

This chain joins TRBV7-2 and TRBJ2-1; TRBD2 is a possible D gene (6 bases). Germline assignment: CDR1 SGHTA and CDR2 FQGNSA. The germline V and J ends were trimmed by 3 bases and 2 bases, with 11 bases remaining between them. The CDR3 has 15 residues. This CDR3 is CASSFRDSPYNEQFF. CDR3 DNA sequence: TGTGCCAGCAGCTTCCGGGACTCCCCCTACAATGAGCAGTTCTTC.

Only a few counts were recorded for this clone. CDR3 amino acids: CASSPRTGQTDTQYF. CDR3 DNA: TGTGCCAGCAGCCCCCGGACAGGGCAGACAGATACGCAGTATTTT. The V gene is TRBV13, the J gene TRBJ2-3; 8 bases are a match to TRBD1. CDR1 is PRHDT, CDR2 FYEKMQ, per germline (reference sequence). V shed 5 bases, J shed 3 bases, and the junction held 7 bases outside the gene matches. This CDR3 has 15 amino acids. Supplemented by reference TRBV13 and TRBJ2-3, the full variable domain reads AAGVIQSPRHLIKEKRETATLKCYPIPRHDTVYWYQQGPGQDPQFLISFYEKMQSDKGSIPDRFSAQQFSDYHSELNMSSLELGDSALYFCASSPRTGQTDTQYFGPGTRLTVL.

This sequence joins TRBV6-5 and TRBJ1-3; no clear D. Trimming removed 0 bases from V and 0 bases from J, with 6 bases in between. CDR1 MNHEY and CDR2 SVGAGI come from the germline V gene. This CDR3 contains 15 residues. The CDR3 is CASSYSRDSGNTIYF. In nucleotides, the CDR3 is TGTGCCAGCAGTTACTCAAGAGACTCTGGAAACACCATATATTTT.

The chain recombines TRBV4-1 with TRBJ1-4; unclear D gene. Trimming removed 0 bases at V and 7 bases at J, with 12 bases between. Germline V gene lookup returns CDR1 MGHRA and CDR2 YSYEKL. The CDR3 runs to 15 residues. The CDR3 here is CASSQERVTGEKLFF. The CDR3 DNA reads TGCGCCAGCAGCCAAGAGAGGGTCACGGGTGAAAAACTGTTTTTT.

V usage is TRBV7-9 and J usage is TRBJ2-1, with TRBD2 matching 7 bases. The CDR3 loop spans 15 amino acids. With 3 bases clipped from V and 4 bases from J, the junction kept 6 bases outside the gene matches. From germline, CDR1 is SEHNR and CDR2 FQNEAQ (reference sequence). CDR3 DNA: TGTGCCAGCAGCTTCGCTAGCGGCGTTTACAATGAGCAGTTCTTC. Encoded protein: CASSFASGVYNEQFF.

V and J are TRBV6-1 and TRBJ2-3, with D tentatively TRBD1 (5 bases). The germline gives CDR1 MNHNS, CDR2 SASEGT. The CDR3 has 16 residues. Between the trimmed V and J ends, which lost 1 base and 2 bases, there was a span of 13 bases. This CDR3 reads CASSEGVRVLTDTQYF. The CDR3 DNA follows: TGTGCCAGCAGTGAAGGGGTCAGGGTTCTCACAGATACGCAGTATTTT.

This rearrangement joins TRBV28 to TRBJ1-2; a weak D match, TRBD1 (6 bases). This CDR3 spans 14 amino acids. Per the germline V gene, CDR1 is MDHEN and CDR2 is SYDVKM. With 2 bases removed from V and 3 bases from J, the gap between germline ends came to 10 bases. The CDR3 loop reads CASSLAGAYYGYTF. The CDR3 DNA is TGTGCCAGCAGTTTAGCGGGGGCGTACTATGGCTACACCTTC.

About this clone: One end of the junction does not line up with germline, which may come from a read error. This chain joins TRBV25-1 and TRBJ1-5; maybe TRBD1 (5 bases). CDR1 MGHDK and CDR2 SYGVNS come from the germline V gene. This CDR3 has 13 residues. The chain's CDR3 is CASSPTEGVPRSF. DNA for the CDR3: TGTGCCAGCAGTCCGACAGAAGGGGTCCCAAGAAGTTTT.

This sequence joins TRBV7-2 and TRBJ2-4; a possible D gene is TRBD1 (6 bases). Germline V gene data show CDR1 as SGHTA and CDR2 as FQGNSA. With 1 base removed from V and 6 bases from J, the gap between germline ends came to 13 bases. The CDR3 is made up of 15 amino acids. CDR3 sequence: CASSLVSQGGNIQYF. The CDR3, as DNA: TGTGCCAGCAGCTTAGTTTCACAGGGTGGAAACATTCAGTACTTC.

The table lists this clone with a few counts. J is TRBJ2-1 and V is TRBV4-2; TRBD2 matches 14 bases. Looked up from germline, CDR1 is LGHNA and CDR2 is YNFKEQ. After removal of 5 bases from V and 10 bases from J, the junction contained 10 bases not matched to a gene. CDR3 length: 16 amino acids. The CDR3 DNA reads TGTGCCAGCAGCTCGTCCGGGACTAGCGGGGGAGAAGAGCAGTTCTTC. Translating gives CASSSSGTSGGEEQFF.

The chain couples TRBV5-1 to TRBJ2-6, with unresolved D. The CDR3 has 15 amino acids. V was shortened by 0 bases and J by 0 bases, with 4 bases between the two germline ends. Germline CDR1 and CDR2: SGHRS and YFSETQ. This CDR3 is CASSLVGSGANVLTF. The CDR3 coding sequence is TGCGCCAGCAGCTTGGTCGGCTCTGGGGCCAACGTCCTGACTTTC. Combining the CDR3 with reference TRBV5-1 and TRBJ2-6 gives the whole variable domain KAGVTQTPRYLIKTRGQQVTLSCSPISGHRSVSWYQQTPGQGLQFLFEYFSETQRNKGNFPGRFSGRQFSNSRSEMNVSTLELGDSALYLCASSLVGSGANVLTFGAGSRLTVL.

Comments on this clone: Other nucleotide sequences from this sample produce the same CDR3. The chain combines TRBV29-1 with TRBJ2-7; TRBD1 agrees at 10 bases. The CDR3 has 14 amino acids. Trimming removed 6 bases from V and 3 bases from J; junction bases left unmatched: 8. Germline CDR1 reads SQVTM; CDR2 reads ANQGSEA. This chain's CDR3 is CSVLPGTGDYEQYF. As DNA, the CDR3 is TGCAGCGTACTGCCAGGGACAGGGGACTACGAGCAGTACTTC.